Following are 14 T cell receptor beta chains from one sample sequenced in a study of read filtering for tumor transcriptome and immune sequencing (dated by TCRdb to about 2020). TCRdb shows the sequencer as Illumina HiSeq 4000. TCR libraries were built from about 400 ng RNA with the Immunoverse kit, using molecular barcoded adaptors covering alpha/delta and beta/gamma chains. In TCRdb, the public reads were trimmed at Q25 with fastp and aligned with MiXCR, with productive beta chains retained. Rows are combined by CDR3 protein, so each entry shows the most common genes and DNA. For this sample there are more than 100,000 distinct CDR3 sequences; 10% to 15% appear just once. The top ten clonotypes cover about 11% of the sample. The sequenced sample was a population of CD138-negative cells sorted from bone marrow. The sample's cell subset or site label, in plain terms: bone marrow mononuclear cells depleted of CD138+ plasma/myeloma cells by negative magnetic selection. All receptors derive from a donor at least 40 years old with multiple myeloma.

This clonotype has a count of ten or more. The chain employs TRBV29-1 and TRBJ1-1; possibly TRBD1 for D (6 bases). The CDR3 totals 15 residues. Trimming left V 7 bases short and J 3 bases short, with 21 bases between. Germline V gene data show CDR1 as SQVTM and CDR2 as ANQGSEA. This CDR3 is CSASRGGGSDTEAFF. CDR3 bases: TGCAGCGCCTCGAGGGGGGGCGGATCGGACACTGAAGCTTTCTTT.

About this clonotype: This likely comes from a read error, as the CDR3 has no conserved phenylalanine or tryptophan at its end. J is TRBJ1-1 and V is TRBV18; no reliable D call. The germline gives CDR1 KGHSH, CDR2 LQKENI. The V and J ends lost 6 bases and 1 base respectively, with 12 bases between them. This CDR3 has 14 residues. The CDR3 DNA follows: TGTGCCAGCTCGCTGAACCTTGGGAACACTGAAGCTTTCTCT. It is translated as CASSLNLGNTEAFS.

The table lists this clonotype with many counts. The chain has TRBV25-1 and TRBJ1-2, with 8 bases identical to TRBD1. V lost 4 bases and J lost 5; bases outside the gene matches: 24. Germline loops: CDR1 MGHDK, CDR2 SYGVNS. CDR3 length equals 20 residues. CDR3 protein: CASSGGTGMSKGGQEYGYTF. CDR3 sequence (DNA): TGTGCCAGCAGTGGAGGAACGGGTATGAGTAAAGGGGGACAGGAATATGGCTACACCTTC.

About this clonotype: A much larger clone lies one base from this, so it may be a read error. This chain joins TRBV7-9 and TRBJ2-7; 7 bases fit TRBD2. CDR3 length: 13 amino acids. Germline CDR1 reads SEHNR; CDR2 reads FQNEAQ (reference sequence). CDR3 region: CTSSLDGRQEQYF. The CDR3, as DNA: TGTACCAGCAGCTTAGACGGGAGGCAGGAGCAGTACTTC.

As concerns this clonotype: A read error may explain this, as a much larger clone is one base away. For the CDR3, the DNA is TGTGCCTGGGCTACCGTGGAGCAGTTCTTC. This gives the protein CAWATVEQFF. This sequence joins TRBV30 and TRBJ2-1; no reliable D call. Germline V gene data show CDR1 as GTSNPN and CDR2 as SVGIG (reference sequence). Trimming stripped 5 bases from V and 10 bases from J, with 9 bases between. The CDR3 runs to 10 residues.

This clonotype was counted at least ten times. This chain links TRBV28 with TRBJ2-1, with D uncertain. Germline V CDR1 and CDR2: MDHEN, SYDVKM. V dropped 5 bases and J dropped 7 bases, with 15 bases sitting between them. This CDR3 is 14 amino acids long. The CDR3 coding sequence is TGTGCCAGCAGTACAACGACTCTTAGGAATGAGCAGTTCTTC. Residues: CASSTTTLRNEQFF. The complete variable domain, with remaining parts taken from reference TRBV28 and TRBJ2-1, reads DVKVTQSSRYLVKRTGEKVFLECVQDMDHENMFWYRQDPGLGLRLIYFSYDVKMKEKGDIPEGYSVSREKKERFSLILESASTNQTSMYLCASSTTTLRNEQFFGPGTRLTVL.

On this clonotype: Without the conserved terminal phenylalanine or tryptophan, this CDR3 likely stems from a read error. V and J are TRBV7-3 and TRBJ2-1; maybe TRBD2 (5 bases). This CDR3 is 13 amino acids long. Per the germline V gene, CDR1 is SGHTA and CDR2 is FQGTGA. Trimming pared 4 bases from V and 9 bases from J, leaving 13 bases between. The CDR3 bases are TGTGCCAGCAGCTCCGGACTCGGTGGTGAGCAGTTCCTC. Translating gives CASSSGLGGEQFL.

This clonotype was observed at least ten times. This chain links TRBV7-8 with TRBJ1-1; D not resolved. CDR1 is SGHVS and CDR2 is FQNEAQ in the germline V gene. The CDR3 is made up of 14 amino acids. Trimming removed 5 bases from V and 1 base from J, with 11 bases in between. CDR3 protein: CASSRLSQNTEAFF. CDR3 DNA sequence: TGTGCCAGCAGCAGATTGAGCCAGAACACTGAAGCTTTCTTT.

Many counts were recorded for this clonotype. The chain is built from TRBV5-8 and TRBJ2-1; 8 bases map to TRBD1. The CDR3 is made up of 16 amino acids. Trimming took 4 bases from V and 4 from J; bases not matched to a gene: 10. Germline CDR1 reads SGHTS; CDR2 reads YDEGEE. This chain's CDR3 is CASSRRQGATYNEQFF. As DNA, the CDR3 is TGTGCCAGCAGCCGCCGGCAGGGGGCTACGTACAATGAGCAGTTCTTC.

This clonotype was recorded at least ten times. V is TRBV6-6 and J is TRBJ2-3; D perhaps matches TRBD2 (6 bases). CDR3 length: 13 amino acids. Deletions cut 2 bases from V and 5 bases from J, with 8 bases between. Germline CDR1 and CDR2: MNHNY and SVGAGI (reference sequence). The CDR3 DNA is TGTGCCAGCAGTTACGGCGGGAAAGATACGCAGTATTTT. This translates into CASSYGGKDTQYF.

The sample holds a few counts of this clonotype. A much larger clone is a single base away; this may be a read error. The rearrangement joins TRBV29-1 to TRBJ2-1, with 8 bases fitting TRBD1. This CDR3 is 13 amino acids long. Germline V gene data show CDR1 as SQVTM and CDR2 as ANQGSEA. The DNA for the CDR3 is TGCAGCGTTACCAGACAGGGGAACAATGTGCAGTTCTTC. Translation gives CSVTRQGNNVQFF.

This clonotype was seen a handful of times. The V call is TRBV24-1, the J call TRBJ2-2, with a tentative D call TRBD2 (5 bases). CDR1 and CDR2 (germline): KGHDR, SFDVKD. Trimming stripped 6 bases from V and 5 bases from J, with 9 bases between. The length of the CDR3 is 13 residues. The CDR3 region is CATSFRGTGELFF. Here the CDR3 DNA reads TGTGCCACCAGTTTCCGGGGAACCGGGGAGCTGTTTTTT.

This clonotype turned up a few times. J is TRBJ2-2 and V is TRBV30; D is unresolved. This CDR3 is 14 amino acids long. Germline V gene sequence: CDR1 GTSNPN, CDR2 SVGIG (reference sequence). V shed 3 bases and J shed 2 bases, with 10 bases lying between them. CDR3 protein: CAWSISFNTGELFF. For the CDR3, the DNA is TGTGCCTGGAGCATCAGCTTCAACACCGGGGAGCTGTTTTTT. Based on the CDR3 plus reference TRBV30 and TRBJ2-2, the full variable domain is SQTIHQWPATLVQPVGSPLSLECTVEGTSNPNLYWYRQAAGRGLQLLFYSVGIGQISSEVPQNLSASRPQDRQFILSSKKLLLSDSGFYLCAWSISFNTGELFFGEGSRLTVL.

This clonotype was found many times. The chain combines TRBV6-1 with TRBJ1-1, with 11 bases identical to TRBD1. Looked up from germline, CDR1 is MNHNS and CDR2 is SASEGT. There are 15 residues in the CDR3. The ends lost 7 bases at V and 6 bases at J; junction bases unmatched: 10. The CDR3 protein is CASTAVGQGASEAFF. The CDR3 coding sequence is TGTGCCAGCACGGCCGTCGGACAGGGGGCTTCTGAAGCTTTCTTT.